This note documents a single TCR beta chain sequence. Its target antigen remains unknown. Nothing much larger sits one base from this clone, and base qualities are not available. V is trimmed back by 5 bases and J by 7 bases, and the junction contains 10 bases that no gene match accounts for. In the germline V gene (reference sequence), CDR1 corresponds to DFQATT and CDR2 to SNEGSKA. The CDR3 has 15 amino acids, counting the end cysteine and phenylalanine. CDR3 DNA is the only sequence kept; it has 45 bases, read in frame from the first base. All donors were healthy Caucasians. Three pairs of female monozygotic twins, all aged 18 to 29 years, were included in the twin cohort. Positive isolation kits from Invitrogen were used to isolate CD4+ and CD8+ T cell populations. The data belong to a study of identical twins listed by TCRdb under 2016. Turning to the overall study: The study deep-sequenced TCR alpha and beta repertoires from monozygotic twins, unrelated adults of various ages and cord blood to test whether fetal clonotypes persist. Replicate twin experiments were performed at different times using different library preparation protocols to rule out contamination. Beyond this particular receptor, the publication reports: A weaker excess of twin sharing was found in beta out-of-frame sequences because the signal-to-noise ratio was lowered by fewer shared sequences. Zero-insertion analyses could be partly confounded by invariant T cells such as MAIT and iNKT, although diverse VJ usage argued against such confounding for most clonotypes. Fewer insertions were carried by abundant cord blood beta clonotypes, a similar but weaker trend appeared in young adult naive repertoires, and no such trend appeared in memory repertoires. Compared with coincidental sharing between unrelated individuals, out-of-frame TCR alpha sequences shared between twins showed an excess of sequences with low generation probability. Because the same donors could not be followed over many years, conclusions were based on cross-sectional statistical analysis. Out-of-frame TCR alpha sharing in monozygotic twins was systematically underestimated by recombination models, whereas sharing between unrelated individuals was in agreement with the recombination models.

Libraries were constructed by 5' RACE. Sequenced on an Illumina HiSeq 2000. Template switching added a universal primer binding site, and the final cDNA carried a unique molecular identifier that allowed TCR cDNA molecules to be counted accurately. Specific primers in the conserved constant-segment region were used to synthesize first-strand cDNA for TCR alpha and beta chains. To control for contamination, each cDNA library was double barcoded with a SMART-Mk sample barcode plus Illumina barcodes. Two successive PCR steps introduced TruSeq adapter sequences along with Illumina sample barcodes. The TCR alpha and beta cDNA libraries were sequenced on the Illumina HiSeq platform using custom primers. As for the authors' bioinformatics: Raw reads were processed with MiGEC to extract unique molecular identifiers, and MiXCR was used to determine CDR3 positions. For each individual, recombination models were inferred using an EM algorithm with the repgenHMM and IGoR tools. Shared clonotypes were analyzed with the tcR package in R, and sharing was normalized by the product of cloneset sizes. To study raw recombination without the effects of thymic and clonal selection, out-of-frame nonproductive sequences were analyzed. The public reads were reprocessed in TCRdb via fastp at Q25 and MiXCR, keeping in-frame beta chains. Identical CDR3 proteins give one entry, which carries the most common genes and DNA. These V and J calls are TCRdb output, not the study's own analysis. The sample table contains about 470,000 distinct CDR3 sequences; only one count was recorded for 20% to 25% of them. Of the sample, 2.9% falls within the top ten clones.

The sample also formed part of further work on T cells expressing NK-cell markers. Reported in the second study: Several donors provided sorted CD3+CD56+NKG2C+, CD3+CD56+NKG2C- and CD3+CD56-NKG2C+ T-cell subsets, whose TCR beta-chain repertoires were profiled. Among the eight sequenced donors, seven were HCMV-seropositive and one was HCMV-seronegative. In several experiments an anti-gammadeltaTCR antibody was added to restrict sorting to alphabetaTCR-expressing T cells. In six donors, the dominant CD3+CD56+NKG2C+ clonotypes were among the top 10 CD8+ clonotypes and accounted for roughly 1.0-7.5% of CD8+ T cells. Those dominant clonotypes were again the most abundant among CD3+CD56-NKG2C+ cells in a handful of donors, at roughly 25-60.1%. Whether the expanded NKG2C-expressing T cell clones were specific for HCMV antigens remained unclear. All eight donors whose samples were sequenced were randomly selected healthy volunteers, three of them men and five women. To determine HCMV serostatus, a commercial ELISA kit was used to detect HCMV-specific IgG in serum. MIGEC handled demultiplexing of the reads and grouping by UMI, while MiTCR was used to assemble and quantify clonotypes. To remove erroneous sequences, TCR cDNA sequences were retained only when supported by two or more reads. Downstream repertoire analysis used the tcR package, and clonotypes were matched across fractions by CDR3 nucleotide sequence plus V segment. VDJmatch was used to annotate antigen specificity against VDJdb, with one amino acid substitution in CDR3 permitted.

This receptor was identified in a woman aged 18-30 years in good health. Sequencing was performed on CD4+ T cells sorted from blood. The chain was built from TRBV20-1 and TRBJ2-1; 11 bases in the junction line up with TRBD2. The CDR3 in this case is CSAGGILAGVNEQFF. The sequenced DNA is TGCAGTGCTGGAGGGATACTAGCGGGAGTAAATGAGCAGTTCTTC.